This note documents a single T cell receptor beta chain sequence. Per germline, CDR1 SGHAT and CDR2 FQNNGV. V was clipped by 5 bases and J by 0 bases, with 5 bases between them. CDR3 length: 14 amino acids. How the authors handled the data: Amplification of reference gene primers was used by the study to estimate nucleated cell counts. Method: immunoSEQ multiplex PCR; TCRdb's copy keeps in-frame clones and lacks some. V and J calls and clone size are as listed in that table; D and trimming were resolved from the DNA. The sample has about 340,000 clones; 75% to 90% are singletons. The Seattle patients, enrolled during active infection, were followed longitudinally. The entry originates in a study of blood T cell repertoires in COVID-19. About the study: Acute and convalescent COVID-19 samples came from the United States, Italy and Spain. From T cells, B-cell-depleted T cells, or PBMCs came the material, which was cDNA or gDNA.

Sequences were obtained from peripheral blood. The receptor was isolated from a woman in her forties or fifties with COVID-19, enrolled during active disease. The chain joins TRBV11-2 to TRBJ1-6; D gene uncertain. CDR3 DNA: TGTGCCAGCAGCCCGAGCTCCTATAATTCACCCCTCCACTTT. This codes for CASSPSSYNSPLHF.